One TCR beta chain is described in this entry. It has no known antigen specificity. No much larger clone is present one base from it, and per-base qualities are unavailable. CDR1 MNHNS and CDR2 SASEGT were looked up in the germline V gene. V sheds 5 bases and J sheds 13 bases, leaving 24 bases between their ends. Taken from cysteine to phenylalanine, the CDR3 has 15 residues. The retained sequence is limited to the CDR3, 45 bases, with the frame set at the first base. This sample is drawn from a study of CD4 and CD8 cells across lung adenocarcinoma regions (dated by TCRdb to about 2018). For the study in its entirety: The study compared tumor centers with tumor margins to examine intratumor heterogeneity of the T cell receptor repertoire.

Patients with localized lung adenocarcinoma, a subtype of non-small cell lung cancer, were used as donors. These samples came from the margins of localized lung adenocarcinomas. For TCR repertoire analysis, CD8+ T cells from tumor tissue were profiled apart from CD4+ T cells. Library preparation used PCR. The data were produced on a HiSeq X Ten. TCRdb applied fastp at Q25 and MiXCR to the public reads, then kept only in-frame beta chains. Rows are combined by CDR3 protein, so each entry shows the most common genes and DNA. This sample lists approximately 11,000 distinct CDR3 sequences; 47% were detected once. Of the sample, roughly 25% falls within the top ten clones.

This chain is built from TRBV6-1 and TRBJ2-1; the D region may be TRBD1 or TRBD2, each matching 6 bases equally. The sample was CD8+ T cells from the margin of a lung tumor. The cell subset or site label, as the study defines it: tumor margin region. The TCR was taken from a female donor with lung adenocarcinoma. The CD4 and CD8 labels of this study may be unreliable. The nucleotides are TGTGCCAGCAGTATAGGGGGGCGTTCACAAGAGACCCAGTTCTTC. Its protein is CASSIGGRSQETQFF.